This entry describes one T cell receptor (beta chain). Primers for the PCR totalled 60 Vbeta and 13 Jbeta. The method was immunoSEQ multiplex PCR; TCRdb's version includes in-frame clones alone and lacks a portion of them. The table records approximately 72,000 clones, about 66% of them present only once. The sample is drawn from a study of cytomegalovirus exposure and HLA in healthy donors. Germline loops: CDR1 SGHRS, CDR2 YFSETQ. CDR3 size: 14 residues. V was clipped by 0 bases and J by 4 bases, with 8 bases between them. The V gene is TRBV5-1, the J gene TRBJ1-3; TRBD1 is a possible D gene (6 bases). This receptor was taken from a middle-aged man in good health and CMV-seropositive. Sequencing input: PBMCs. In DNA form, the CDR3 reads TGCGCCAGCAGCTTGGACAGGGAGGGAAACACCATATATTTT. It translates to CASSLDREGNTIYF. The full variable domain, rest sourced from reference TRBV5-1 and TRBJ1-3, is KAGVTQTPRYLIKTRGQQVTLSCSPISGHRSVSWYQQTPGQGLQFLFEYFSETQRNKGNFPGRFSGRQFSNSRSEMNVSTLELGDSALYLCASSLDREGNTIYFGEGSWLTVV.